This T cell receptor beta chain was recorded in a study of blood T cell repertoires in COVID-19. About the study: Samples of COVID-19 (acute and convalescent) were obtained from the United States, Italy and Spain. In each case, the material was cDNA or gDNA derived from T cells, B-cell-depleted T cells, or PBMCs.

This clone occurred a few times. V shed 5 bases and J 5 bases; nucleotides not matched to a gene: 12. The CDR3 contains 17 residues. Germline-derived CDR1 and CDR2 are SEHNR and FQNEAQ (reference sequence). Original analysis: Counts of nucleated cells, estimated from reference gene primer amplification, were obtained. Produced via immunoSEQ multiplex PCR; TCRdb's table is partial and in-frame only. Clone size and the V and J calls come from that table; the DNA yielded D and trimming. The repertoire holds about 94,000 clones, with around 84% as singletons. This sequence was found in a woman between 55 and 75 years old in a cohort sampled during active or convalescent COVID-19. The sequencing sample was made of peripheral blood. The chain has TRBV7-9 and TRBJ2-7; TRBD2 agrees at 13 bases. The CDR3 DNA is TGTGCCAGCAGCGCGCCGTCGGGGACTAGCGGGACCCACGAGCAGTACTTC. Translation: CASSAPSGTSGTHEQYF.